A single sample gave rise to the 5 T cell receptor beta chains below, sequenced in a study of blood T cells in healthy people across ages. Next came a second PCR, run for roughly 6 to 11 cycles, which used a sample-barcoded 5' primer along with a J-beta primer mix. TCRdb called the 5' RACE reads again in MiXCR, with one record for every CDR3 protein. The repertoire holds 1.5 million to 2 million distinct CDR3 sequences, approximately 50% seen once, with 2% to 2.5% in the top ten. What was sequenced was blood. The receptors stem from a middle-aged woman in good health.

J is TRBJ2-3 and V is TRBV3-1; the match to TRBD2 covers 7 bases. Germline CDR1 is LGHDT and CDR2 is YNNKEL (reference sequence). V gave up 1 base and J gave up 0 bases; unmatched junction bases: 10. This CDR3 is built from 18 residues. The CDR3 loop is CASSQGGGATKSTDTQYF. In DNA, the CDR3 is TGTGCCAGCAGCCAAGGCGGGGGAGCGACTAAAAGCACAGATACGCAGTATTTT.

The J gene is TRBJ1-2, the V gene TRBV9; the D gene is possibly TRBD1 (5 bases). Looked up from germline, CDR1 is SGDLS and CDR2 is YYNGEE. V lost 4 bases to trimming and J lost 2 bases, with 9 bases between them. The length of the CDR3 is 13 residues. CDR3 region: CASSNPGNYGYTF. DNA of the CDR3: TGTGCCAGCAGCAACCCAGGGAACTATGGCTACACCTTC. Supplemented by reference TRBV9 and TRBJ1-2, the full variable domain reads DSGVTQTPKHLITATGQRVTLRCSPRSGDLSVYWYQQSLDQGLQFLIQYYNGEERAKGNILERFSAQQFPDLHSELNLSSLELGDSALYFCASSNPGNYGYTFGSGTRLTVV.

This clonotype was seen a few times. The rearrangement uses TRBV3-1 and TRBJ2-3, with 11 bases fitting TRBD2. CDR3 length equals 17 residues. The trim removed 2 bases at V and 1 base at J, leaving 5 bases unmatched. Per germline, CDR1 LGHDT and CDR2 YNNKEL (reference sequence). The CDR3 sequence: CASSQPGTSGRTDTQYF. CDR3 DNA sequence: TGTGCCAGCAGCCAACCGGGGACTAGCGGACGCACAGATACGCAGTATTTT.

The chain links TRBV21-1 to TRBJ2-5; the table's D call TRBD1 went unverified against the DNA. The J call is in doubt because the DNA end fits TRBJ2-7 better. TRBV21-1 is listed as a pseudogene. This CDR3 has 16 residues. CDR3 amino acids: CASRPPKWGAIYEQYF. CDR3 bases: TGTGCCAGCAGACCACCTAAATGGGGGGCAATTTACGAGCAGTACTTC.

The gene calls are TRBV20-1 and TRBJ1-1; D unresolved. This CDR3 is built from 15 residues. Germline assignment: CDR1 DFQATT and CDR2 SNEGSKA (reference sequence). V shed 3 bases and J shed 0 bases, with 14 bases lying between them. CDR3 amino acids: CSASLAGKVNTEAFF. In DNA form, the CDR3 reads TGCAGTGCTAGCCTGGCGGGGAAAGTGAACACTGAAGCTTTCTTT.